The 28 T cell receptor beta chains below come from one sample, sequenced in a study of blood T cells in healthy people across ages. The use of a sample-barcoded 5' primer and a J-beta primer mix characterized a second PCR of about 6 to 11 cycles. TCRdb itself ran the 5' RACE reads through MiXCR, one entry per CDR3 protein. The sample has 450,000 to 650,000 distinct CDR3 sequences; around 24% are singletons. This sample was shared with a second study, whose subject was T cells of mothers and their children.

The material sequenced was blood. The receptors were gathered from a boy between 10 and 17 years old in good health.

This clonotype has a handful of counts. V usage is TRBV25-1 and J usage is TRBJ1-4, with D possibly being TRBD1 (5 bases). The V gene lost 3 bases and the J gene lost 2 bases, with 13 bases spanning the gap. Germline lookup yields CDR1 MGHDK and CDR2 SYGVNS. The CDR3 sequence is 16 residues long. The CDR3 DNA follows: TGTGCCAGCAGTGACCCAGGGACCGCGACTAATGAAAAACTGTTTTTT. As protein: CASSDPGTATNEKLFF.

This clonotype was observed many times. The CDR3 sequence: CSVVENAYEQYF. The CDR3 coding sequence is TGCAGCGTTGTCGAAAACGCCTACGAGCAGTACTTC. This chain links TRBV29-1 with TRBJ2-7, with D uncertain. This CDR3 comprises 12 residues. V gave up 4 bases and J gave up 2 bases, with 9 bases separating them. Per the germline V gene, CDR1 is SQVTM and CDR2 is ANQGSEA.

The chain employs TRBV19 and TRBJ2-1; 9 bases align to TRBD2. Germline V gene sequence: CDR1 LNHDA, CDR2 SQIVND (reference sequence). J gave up 3 bases and V 4 bases, and 1 base lay outside the gene matches. The CDR3 contains 14 residues. Here the CDR3 reads CASSTSGDYNEQFF. The CDR3 region has the DNA TGTGCCAGTAGTACTAGCGGGGACTACAATGAGCAGTTCTTC. The full variable domain, its missing parts supplied by reference TRBV19 and TRBJ2-1, is DGGITQSPKYLFRKEGQNVTLSCEQNLNHDAMYWYRQDPGQGLRLIYYSQIVNDFQKGDIAEGYSVSREKKESFPLTVTSAQKNPTAFYLCASSTSGDYNEQFFGPGTRLTVL.

This clonotype was recorded a few times. The chain links TRBV20-1 to TRBJ2-3, with 9 bases identical to TRBD2. Germline lookup yields CDR1 DFQATT and CDR2 SNEGSKA (reference sequence). The length of the CDR3 is 15 residues. The ends lost 4 bases at V and 2 bases at J; junction bases unmatched: 7. The CDR3 loop is CSATPGTSYTDTQYF. Here the CDR3 DNA reads TGCAGTGCTACCCCCGGGACTAGCTACACAGATACGCAGTATTTT.

V gene TRBV5-5 combines with J gene TRBJ2-2; D is perhaps TRBD1 (5 bases). CDR1 is SGHKS, CDR2 YYEKEE, per germline (reference sequence). Trimming stripped 1 base from V and 0 bases from J, with 16 bases between. CDR3 length equals 18 residues. The DNA of the CDR3 is TGTGCCAGCAGCTTGTTGGGCACGTTAGGGGCGAACACCGGGGAGCTGTTTTTT. The encoded protein is CASSLLGTLGANTGELFF.

The V and J genes are TRBV7-2 and TRBJ2-7; 11 nucleotides align to TRBD2. The assigned J gene may be wrong: the sequence end matches TRBJ2-1 better. Germline CDR1 SGHTA, CDR2 FQGNSA. There are 16 residues in the CDR3. The DNA of the CDR3 is TGTGCCAGCAGCTCAGAAGGACTAGCGGGCCCTTTCGAGCAGTTCTTC. This encodes CASSSEGLAGPFEQFF.

This chain joins TRBV6-2 or TRBV6-3 and TRBJ2-5; the D is unclear. The J call may be incorrect, as the DNA end agrees better with TRBJ2-7. CDR1 and CDR2 from the germline V gene are MNHEY and SVGEGT. There are 12 residues in the CDR3. The CDR3 region is CASSRSVYEQYF. DNA of the CDR3: TGTGCCAGCAGTCGCTCAGTATACGAGCAGTACTTC.

This clonotype was seen a handful of times. V is TRBV6-2 or TRBV6-3 and J is TRBJ1-5; D unresolved. Germline CDR1 reads MNHEY; CDR2 reads SVGEGT. Between the trimmed V and J ends, which lost 0 bases and 1 base, there was a span of 10 bases. This CDR3 spans 16 amino acids. CDR3: CASSYSGSFSNQPQHF. As DNA, the CDR3 is TGTGCCAGCAGTTACTCAGGCAGCTTCAGCAATCAGCCCCAGCATTTT.

V and J are TRBV5-5 and TRBJ2-5, with 9 positions matching TRBD1. The end of the DNA fits TRBJ2-7 better, so the J call may be wrong. This CDR3 region has 16 residues. CDR1 SGHKS and CDR2 YYEKEE come from the germline V gene (reference sequence). CDR3 coding DNA: TGTGCCAGCAGCACGGGACAGGGAACCGTCTCCTACGAGCAGTACTTC. Its protein is CASSTGQGTVSYEQYF.

The V and J genes are TRBV3-1 and TRBJ1-1; possibly TRBD1 for D (6 bases). The CDR3 extends over 18 amino acids. Trimming took 4 bases from V and 1 from J, leaving 22 bases between them. The germline V gene has CDR1 LGHDT and CDR2 YNNKEL (reference sequence). This CDR3 is CASSPAGTNYVANTEAFF. The DNA of the CDR3 is TGTGCCAGCAGCCCTGCGGGGACAAACTATGTCGCGAACACTGAAGCTTTCTTT.

This clonotype was counted a few times. V is TRBV28 and J is TRBJ2-3, with 11 bases lining up with TRBD2. V dropped 6 bases and J dropped 3; count of bases not matched to a gene: 2. In germline, CDR1 is MDHEN, CDR2 SYDVKM. The CDR3 consists of 14 residues. CDR3 DNA sequence: TGTGCCAGCAGGCCTAGCGGGGGGACAGATACGCAGTATTTT. Translation gives CASRPSGGTDTQYF. Drawing the rest from reference TRBV28 and TRBJ2-3, the complete variable domain is DVKVTQSSRYLVKRTGEKVFLECVQDMDHENMFWYRQDPGLGLRLIYFSYDVKMKEKGDIPEGYSVSREKKERFSLILESASTNQTSMYLCASRPSGGTDTQYFGPGTRLTVL.

For this clonotype: Possible read error: a much larger clone is one base away. CDR3 loop: CACSETGKAGKLFF. CDR3 DNA sequence: TGTGCCTGCAGTGAAACTGGGAAGGCCGGAAAACTGTTTTTT. The V and J genes are TRBV25-1 and TRBJ1-4; D is unresolved. This CDR3 spans 14 amino acids. CDR1 and CDR2 (germline): MGHDK, SYGVNS.

V is TRBV5-5 and J is TRBJ2-5; a possible D gene is TRBD1 (6 bases). The DNA matches TRBJ2-7 better at its end, which makes the J call doubtful. The CDR3 covers 16 residues. Looked up from germline, CDR1 is SGHKS and CDR2 is YYEKEE (reference sequence). The CDR3 region has the DNA TGTGCCAGCAGCTTGGCCCCAGGGGAAAGGGCCTACGAGCAGTACTTC. This gives the protein CASSLAPGERAYEQYF.

The V call is TRBV11-2, the J call TRBJ2-1, with D unresolved. The CDR3 is 15 amino acids. V gave up 4 bases and J gave up 0 bases, with 10 bases separating them. CDR1 is SGHAT, CDR2 FQNNGV, per germline. In DNA form, the CDR3 reads TGTGCCAGCAGCTCCCACCTGAGCTCCTACAATGAGCAGTTCTTC. Its protein product is CASSSHLSSYNEQFF. The full variable domain, completed using reference TRBV11-2 and TRBJ2-1, is EAGVAQSPRYKIIEKRQSVAFWCNPISGHATLYWYQQILGQGPKLLIQFQNNGVVDDSQLPKDRFSAERLKGVDSTLKIQPAKLEDSAVYLCASSSHLSSYNEQFFGPGTRLTVL.

V gene TRBV15 combines with J gene TRBJ2-7; D not certain. There are 16 residues in the CDR3. The germline gives CDR1 LNHNV, CDR2 YYDKDF (reference sequence). With 1 base removed from V and 0 bases from J, the gap between germline ends came to 13 bases. The CDR3 DNA reads as TGTGCCACCAGCAGAGCTAGGTCAGTCGTCTCCTACGAGCAGTACTTC. This gives the protein CATSRARSVVSYEQYF. Using reference TRBV15 and TRBJ2-7 for the parts outside the CDR3, the full variable domain is DAMVIQNPRYQVTQFGKPVTLSCSQTLNHNVMYWYQQKSSQAPKLLFHYYDKDFNNEADTPDNFQSRRPNTSFCFLDIRSPGLGDTAMYLCATSRARSVVSYEQYFGPGTRLTVT.

The table lists this clonotype with a few counts. This chain links TRBV7-3 with TRBJ2-7; 11 bases are a match to TRBD2. Germline V lookup: CDR1 SGHTA, CDR2 FQGTGA. The V and J ends lost 3 bases and 5 bases, in that order; junction bases with no gene match: 6. CDR3 length equals 15 residues. The CDR3, as DNA: TGTGCCAGCAGCTTGCTAGCGGGGGGCGCCAACGAGCAGTACTTC. Translating gives CASSLLAGGANEQYF.

This clonotype was seen a handful of times. One junction end disagrees with the germline gene, perhaps due to a read error. V usage is TRBV13 and J usage is TRBJ2-5; D is uncertain. Matching the DNA end better, TRBJ2-7 makes the J call doubtful. Germline CDR1 and CDR2: PRHDT and FYEKMQ (reference sequence). The CDR3 loop spans 12 amino acids. In DNA, the CDR3 is TGTGCCAACAGCTTAGGTCTCCACGAGCAGTACTTC. Translating gives CANSLGLHEQYF.

The chain has TRBV5-1 and TRBJ2-7; no clear D gene. The CDR3 totals 15 residues. V lost 3 bases to trimming and J lost 4 bases, with 17 bases between them. CDR1 is SGHRS and CDR2 is YFSETQ in the germline V gene. Written as DNA, the CDR3 is TGCGCCAGCAGCTCCCGCATAGGGAAGACTTACGAGCAGTACTTC. It codes for CASSSRIGKTYEQYF.

This clonotype turned up a few times. An end of the junction differs from the germline gene, which may be a read error. The chain uses TRBV4-3 and TRBJ2-2; 7 bases agree with TRBD2. The CDR3 extends over 17 amino acids. The germline V gene encodes CDR1 LGHNA and CDR2 YSLEER. The CDR3 sequence: CASNQDPERDDTGELFF. The CDR3 nucleotides read TGCGCCAGCAACCAAGATCCTGAGCGGGACGACACCGGGGAGCTGTTTTTT.

This clonotype has a handful of counts. V gene TRBV20-1 combines with J gene TRBJ2-2; 9 bases match TRBD2. Germline assignment: CDR1 DFQATT and CDR2 SNEGSKA (reference sequence). The CDR3 contains 15 residues. Trimming removed 6 bases from V and 1 base from J; junction bases left unmatched: 6. DNA of the CDR3: TGCAGTGCCAGTAGCGGGGGCATGAACACCGGGGAGCTGTTTTTT. Translated: CSASSGGMNTGELFF.

This clonotype was seen a handful of times. This chain links TRBV12-3 or TRBV12-4 with TRBJ1-4; D not resolved. The V and J ends lost 8 bases and 6 bases respectively, with 16 bases between them. The length of the CDR3 is 14 residues. The CDR3 nucleotides are TGTGCCAGCGCAGACCAGGCGGCCGATGAAAAACTGTTTTTT. Amino acids: CASADQAADEKLFF.

The chain has TRBV27 and TRBJ2-1, with 14 bases aligning to TRBD2. The CDR3 has 15 amino acids. Germline V CDR1 and CDR2: MNHEY, SMNVEV (reference sequence). V was pared by 5 bases and J by 7 bases, with 4 bases of the junction left unmatched. The CDR3 protein is CASSQGTSGGNEQFF. The CDR3, as DNA: TGTGCCAGCAGTCAAGGGACTAGCGGGGGAAATGAGCAGTTCTTC.

This clonotype showed up many times. The chain carries TRBV6-2 or TRBV6-3 and TRBJ2-7, with D unresolved. The CDR3 covers 12 residues. V was shortened by 4 bases and J by 1 base, with 5 bases between the two germline ends. Germline CDR1 MNHEY, CDR2 SVGEGT. The CDR3 is CASSFRSYEQYF. Here the CDR3 DNA reads TGTGCCAGCAGTTTTAGATCCTACGAGCAGTACTTC.

The V call is TRBV28, the J call TRBJ1-2; 8 bases are a match to TRBD1. This CDR3 has 15 residues. CDR1 is MDHEN and CDR2 is SYDVKM in the germline V gene. With V trimmed by 3 bases and J by 4 bases, 7 bases remained unmatched. Written as DNA, the CDR3 is TGTGCCAGCAGTTTTCCGGGACAGGAGTTCTATGGCTACACCTTC. It codes for CASSFPGQEFYGYTF.

This clonotype has more than one count but fewer than ten. The chain is built from TRBV7-2 and TRBJ1-1, with D maybe TRBD1 (5 bases). V lost 2 bases to trimming and J lost 0 bases, with 13 bases between them. CDR1 and CDR2 from the germline V gene are SGHTA and FQGNSA. The CDR3 contains 16 residues. The CDR3 loop reads CASSLIGGGVNTEAFF. For the CDR3, the DNA is TGTGCCAGCAGCTTAATCGGGGGGGGGGTGAACACTGAAGCTTTCTTT.

This clonotype was counted between two and nine times. The rearrangement uses TRBV7-3 and TRBJ2-5; TRBD2 might be the D (7 bases). The germline CDR1 and CDR2 sequences are SGHTA and FQGTGA. With 4 bases removed from V and 4 bases from J, the gap between germline ends came to 16 bases. The CDR3 runs to 15 residues. CDR3 coding DNA: TGTGCCAGCAGCTCTAGGGGGGGGCCTGGAGAGACCCAGTACTTC. Protein product: CASSSRGGPGETQYF.

This clonotype was seen a few times. V gene TRBV20-1 combines with J gene TRBJ2-2; 7 bases line up with TRBD2. The CDR3 consists of 14 residues. The V and J ends lost 6 bases and 7 bases, in that order; junction bases with no gene match: 11. CDR1 is DFQATT, CDR2 SNEGSKA, per germline (reference sequence). CDR3 coding DNA: TGCAGTGCAGGGGCGGGGGTCAAAGGCGGGGAGCTGTTTTTT. This codes for CSAGAGVKGGELFF.

This clonotype has just a few counts. The CDR3 DNA follows: TGTGCCAGCAGTGAGGGAGTCGTCTTGCCAGATACGCAGTATTTT. This gives the protein CASSEGVVLPDTQYF. V and J are TRBV2 and TRBJ2-3; the D gene is possibly TRBD2 (5 bases). The germline V and J ends were trimmed by 3 bases and 4 bases, with 14 bases remaining between them. CDR3 length: 15 amino acids. From germline, CDR1 is SNHLY and CDR2 FYNNEI.